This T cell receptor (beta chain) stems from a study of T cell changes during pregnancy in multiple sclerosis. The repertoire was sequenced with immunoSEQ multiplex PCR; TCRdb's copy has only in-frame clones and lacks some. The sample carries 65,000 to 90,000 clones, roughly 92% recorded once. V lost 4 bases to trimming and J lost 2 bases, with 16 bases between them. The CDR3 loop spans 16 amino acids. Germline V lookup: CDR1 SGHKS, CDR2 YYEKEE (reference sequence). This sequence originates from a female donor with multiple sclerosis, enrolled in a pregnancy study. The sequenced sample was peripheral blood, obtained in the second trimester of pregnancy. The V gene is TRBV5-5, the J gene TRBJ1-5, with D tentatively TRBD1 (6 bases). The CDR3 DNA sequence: TGTGCCAGCAGCATCGGTGTGGGGGCCGGCAATCAGCCCCAGCATTTT. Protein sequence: CASSIGVGAGNQPQHF.